This TCR beta chain emerged from a study of metastatic and nonmetastatic thyroid tumors. Study information: For malignant and benign thyroid patients, tumor or nodule tissue and blood were the sources whose repertoires were compared.

Patients underwent thyroid surgery, and none had received any treatment before it. Authors' methods: The authors used CDR3 differences across clinicopathological groups to build a distant-metastasis classifier for papillary thyroid cancer. TCRdb recomputed clones from the PCR reads via MiXCR. The V and J calls, along with clone size, are taken from TCRdb and not from the paper's own processing. This sample carries 40,000 to 55,000 clones, under 20% of them seen once, and the ten largest clones take approximately 3.1%. On this clone itself: Its antigen remains unknown.

General study points: As reported, TCR beta diversity in blood and tumor was significantly higher in malignant thyroid tumors than in benign nodules.

The ends lost 6 bases at V and 9 bases at J; junction bases unmatched: 7. Per germline, CDR1 MNHEY and CDR2 SMNVEV (reference sequence). This CDR3 has 14 residues. This chain joins TRBV27 and TRBJ2-2, with TRBD1 identical over 10 bases. Sequenced material: blood. This receptor was identified in a female donor with papillary thyroid cancer or a benign thyroid nodule (not recorded which). Some clones in this sample may be carry-over from other donors' samples. The CDR3 spells CASSPTGGPRELFF. Written as DNA, the CDR3 is TGTGCCAGCAGCCCGACAGGGGGCCCCCGGGAGCTGTTTTTT.